The next 11 T cell receptor beta chains were all read from a single sample in a study of graft-versus-host responses after intestinal transplantation. Here immunoSEQ multiplex PCR was the method, and the copy in TCRdb shows in-frame clones only, minus some. The sample has under 90,000 clones, approximately 89% seen once. Their specific antigens are unknown. Sample: unstimulated CD4+ T cells sorted from spleen or lymph node cells, taken before transplant. These TCRs come from a human donor who was the organ donor for an intestinal transplant.

A single count supports this clone. The chain uses TRBV19 and TRBJ1-6; D possibly corresponds to TRBD1 (6 bases). The CDR3 is 15 residues long. Germline V gives CDR1 LNHDA, CDR2 SQIVND (reference sequence). The V end was cut by 3 bases, the J end by 10 bases, with 16 bases between. This chain's CDR3 is CASSIRQVNGSPLHF. The CDR3, as DNA: TGTGCCAGTAGTATCAGACAGGTTAATGGGTCACCCCTCCACTTT.

The chain joins TRBV19 to TRBJ1-1; 8 bases fit TRBD1. Unmatched junction bases numbered 10, after V lost 6 bases and J lost 1 base. Germline-derived CDR1 and CDR2 are LNHDA and SQIVND (reference sequence). CDR3 length: 16 amino acids. CDR3 coding DNA: TGTGCCAGTAGGTTTGGTCTCGGACAGGGGAACACTGAAGCTTTCTTT. Translated: CASRFGLGQGNTEAFF.

The chain recombines TRBV7-9 with TRBJ1-1, with D uncertain. Germline-derived CDR1 and CDR2 are SEHNR and FQNEAQ (reference sequence). The V and J ends lost 2 bases and 2 bases respectively, with 12 bases between them. This CDR3 is built from 15 residues. The CDR3 loop is CASSLSRSGNTEAFF. In DNA, the CDR3 is TGTGCCAGCAGCTTAAGCAGGTCCGGAAACACTGAAGCTTTCTTT.

The rearrangement uses TRBV5-1 and TRBJ1-2; 9 bases fit TRBD1. The ends lost 0 bases at V and 3 bases at J; junction bases unmatched: 9. The CDR3 is 17 residues long. Germline V CDR1 and CDR2: SGHRS, YFSETQ. The CDR3 DNA reads TGCGCCAGCAGCTTGGCCTCGGGACAGGGATGGGACTATGGCTACACCTTC. Its translation: CASSLASGQGWDYGYTF.

The chain joins TRBV9 to TRBJ1-2; 7 nucleotides match TRBD1. Germline trimming cut 3 bases from V and 4 bases from J; bases unmatched to any gene: 6. The germline V gene has CDR1 SGDLS and CDR2 YYNGEE. CDR3 length equals 14 residues. In DNA form, the CDR3 reads TGTGCCAGCAGCGCCGTTGGACAGGTCTATGGCTACACCTTC. This translates into CASSAVGQVYGYTF.

The chain employs TRBV2 and TRBJ1-2, with a weak D call TRBD1 (5 bases). CDR1 is SNHLY and CDR2 is FYNNEI in the germline V gene. The CDR3 sequence is 15 residues long. The V end lost 2 bases, the J end lost 6 bases, and 16 bases lay between the germline ends. The CDR3 reads CASSEWRQGGNGYTF. CDR3 sequence (DNA): TGTGCCAGCAGTGAATGGAGGCAGGGAGGGAATGGCTACACCTTC.

CDR3 DNA: TGCAGTGCCCACCCCCGGGAGACCCAGTACTTC. Protein: CSAHPRETQYF. The gene calls are TRBV20-1 and TRBJ2-5; D unclear. Per the germline V gene, CDR1 is DFQATT and CDR2 is SNEGSKA (reference sequence). CDR3 length: 11 residues. The V end was cut by 6 bases, the J end by 5 bases, with 10 bases between.

The chain has TRBV9 and TRBJ1-6; 7 nucleotides agree with TRBD1. This CDR3 contains 15 residues. From germline, CDR1 is SGDLS and CDR2 YYNGEE. The trim removed 3 bases at V and 6 bases at J, leaving 6 bases unmatched. CDR3 in amino acids: CASSGGQTLNSPLHF. In nucleotides, the CDR3 is TGTGCCAGCAGCGGGGGACAGACACTTAATTCACCCCTCCACTTT.

The genes are TRBV2 and TRBJ2-2; 8 bases line up with TRBD2. J was trimmed by 5 bases and V by 6 bases; bases with no gene match: 5. The CDR3 spans 14 residues. CDR1 is SNHLY, CDR2 FYNNEI, per germline. CDR3 loop: CASSGGAGTGELFF. CDR3 in DNA: TGTGCCAGCAGCGGGGGGGCCGGGACCGGGGAGCTGTTTTTT. Full variable domain (remainder filled in from reference TRBV2 and TRBJ2-2): EPEVTQTPSHQVTQMGQEVILRCVPISNHLYFYWYRQILGQKVEFLVSFYNNEISEKSEIFDDQFSVERPDGSNFTLKIRSTKLEDSAMYFCASSGGAGTGELFFGEGSRLTVL.

CDR3 nucleotides: TGCGCCAGCACCCCCGGCCTAGCGGGGGGGCACCAAGAGCAGTACTTC. Translation: CASTPGLAGGHQEQYF. The V call is TRBV5-1, the J call TRBJ2-7, with 12 bases identical to TRBD2. CDR1 and CDR2 from the germline V gene are SGHRS and YFSETQ. V was pared by 6 bases and J by 7 bases, with 14 bases of the junction left unmatched. This CDR3 contains 16 residues.

The V call is TRBV12-5, the J call TRBJ1-4, with D unclear. Trimming cost V 1 base and J 8 bases, with 5 bases left between them. The CDR3 covers 12 residues. The germline V gene has CDR1 LGHNT and CDR2 FRNRAP. This CDR3 is CASGLGPEKLFF. Written as DNA, the CDR3 is TGTGCTAGTGGTTTGGGTCCGGAAAAACTGTTTTTT.